The source of this TCR beta chain is a study of shared clonotypes between healthy human individuals. For the study at large: Each donor's CD8 memory used one plate, CD8 naive two, each CD4 subset three. The study's findings and limits: A reduction in generation probabilities was seen for non-shared clonotypes relative to those shared by all four donors.

Naive CD8 cells lacked CD45RO, underwent positive selection for CCR7 and left out terminally differentiated effector memory CD45RA+ cells. Concerning this clone itself: Its target is unknown.

Trimming cost V 0 bases and J 1 base; bases outside gene matches: 3. The CDR3 extends over 16 amino acids. Germline V gene data show CDR1 as SGDLS and CDR2 as YYNGEE. Assay used: immunoSEQ multiplex PCR; TCRdb lists only in-frame clones, some missing. The table records about 2.1 million clones, around 95% of them present only once. The clonotype was recovered from a man younger than 35 in good health. Some clones in this sample may be carry-over from other donors' samples. The sequenced material came from naive CD8+ T cells from PBMCs. The chain combines TRBV9 with TRBJ1-2; 10 bases match TRBD1. CDR3 nucleotides: TGTGCCAGCAGCGTAGGAGGGACAGGGGTTAACTATGGCTACACCTTC. Protein sequence: CASSVGGTGVNYGYTF.